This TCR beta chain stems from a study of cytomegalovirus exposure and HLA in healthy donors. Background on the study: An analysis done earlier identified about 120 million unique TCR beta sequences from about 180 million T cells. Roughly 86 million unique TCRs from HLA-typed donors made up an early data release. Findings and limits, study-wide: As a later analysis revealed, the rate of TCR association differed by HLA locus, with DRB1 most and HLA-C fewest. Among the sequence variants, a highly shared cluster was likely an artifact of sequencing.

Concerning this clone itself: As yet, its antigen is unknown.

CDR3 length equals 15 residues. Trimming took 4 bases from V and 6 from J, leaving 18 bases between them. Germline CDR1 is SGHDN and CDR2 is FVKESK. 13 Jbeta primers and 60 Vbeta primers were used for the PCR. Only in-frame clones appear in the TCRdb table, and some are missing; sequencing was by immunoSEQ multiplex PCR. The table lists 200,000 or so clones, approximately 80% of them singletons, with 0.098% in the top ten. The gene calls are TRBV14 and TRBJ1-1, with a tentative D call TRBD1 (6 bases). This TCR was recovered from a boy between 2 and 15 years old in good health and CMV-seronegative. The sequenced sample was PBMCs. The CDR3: CASSRQGSPSSEAFF. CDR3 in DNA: TGTGCCAGCAGCCGGCAGGGGAGCCCTTCTTCTGAAGCTTTCTTT.